This TCR beta chain was sequenced in a study of cytomegalovirus exposure and HLA in healthy donors. General study results and limits: Productive status was seen about 90% or about 30% of the time for most TCR beta V segments in an earlier analysis. Generally TCR sequences proved uncommon, though certain public TCRs appeared in numerous donors. Specificity for CMV antigens was confirmed in vitro for a few of the CMV-associated chains.

At the time of sampling, donors were nominally healthy, though unrecorded immune exposures were likely. As to this clone: Its cognate antigen is unknown.

Vbeta (60) and Jbeta (13) primers were used in the PCR. TCRdb's table, derived via immunoSEQ multiplex PCR, lists solely in-frame clones and lacks some. Among about 160,000 clones listed, around 83% were seen once. Between the trimmed V and J ends, which lost 2 bases and 2 bases, there was a span of 4 bases. Germline V gene sequence: CDR1 MNHEY, CDR2 SVGAGI. This CDR3 has 13 amino acids. Specimen: PBMCs. The gene calls are TRBV6-5 and TRBJ1-3, with unresolved D. This TCR derives from a man between 18 and 29 years old in good health and CMV-seropositive. The CDR3 is CASSYRTGNTIYF. In nucleotides, the CDR3 is TGTGCCAGCAGTTACCGTACTGGAAACACCATATATTTT.